This T cell receptor (beta chain) was profiled in a study of response to subunit inactivated influenza vaccine. Study observations and caveats: Each seasonal influenza vaccination recruits few new T cells, the authors suggested.

TCRdb ran MiXCR on the RT-PCR reads and lists one entry per CDR3 protein. The data contain roughly 570,000 distinct CDR3 sequences, approximately 12% of them singletons. V gave up 1 base and J gave up 1 base, with 7 bases separating them. The CDR3 extends over 15 amino acids. As regards this clonotype: Its cognate antigen is unknown.

This receptor was taken from a man between 50 and 59 years old who received an inactivated influenza vaccine. J is TRBJ2-2 and V is TRBV12-3 or TRBV12-4; D is unclear. This specimen consisted of PBMCs from blood, obtained about 40 days after vaccination. In DNA, the CDR3 is TGTGCCAGCAGTTTAGTCACAATGAACACCGGGGAGCTGTTTTTT. Encoded protein: CASSLVTMNTGELFF.